The 23 T cell receptor beta chains below all came from one sample that was sequenced in a study of T cell repertoires in MIS-A myocarditis. Sequenced by immunoSEQ multiplex PCR; TCRdb stores in-frame clones only, minus some. This sample has roughly 12,000 clones, with roughly 84% found just once. The sample comprised right ventricle heart tissue obtained at autopsy. The receptors stem from a man aged 18 to 30 with fulminant myocarditis from multisystem inflammatory syndrome in adults (MIS-A) after COVID-19.

The V call is TRBV18, the J call TRBJ1-4, with TRBD1 identical over 11 bases. This CDR3 has 16 amino acids. The trim removed 0 bases at V and 7 bases at J, leaving 4 bases unmatched. Per germline, CDR1 KGHSH and CDR2 LQKENI. Written as DNA, the CDR3 is TGTGCCAGCTCACCACCCGGACAGGGGGCAGGTGAAAAACTGTTTTTT. This codes for CASSPPGQGAGEKLFF. Using reference TRBV18 and TRBJ1-4 for the parts outside the CDR3, the full variable domain is NAGVMQNPRHLVRRRGQEARLRCSPMKGHSHVYWYRQLPEEGLKFMVYLQKENIIDESGMPKERFSAEFPKEGPSILRIQQVVRGDSAAYFCASSPPGQGAGEKLFFGSGTQLSVL.

This sequence joins TRBV4-1 and TRBJ2-2, with D unclear. This CDR3 is 14 amino acids long. V was clipped by 0 bases and J by 8 bases, with 10 bases between them. Germline CDR1 is MGHRA and CDR2 is YSYEKL. The CDR3 spells CASSQDTARGELFF. CDR3 bases: TGCGCCAGCAGCCAAGATACCGCTAGGGGGGAGCTGTTTTTT.

The chain is built from TRBV7-9 and TRBJ1-3, with a possible D match to TRBD1 (6 bases). The CDR3 contains 17 residues. V was pared by 0 bases and J by 0 bases, with 12 bases between. Per the germline V gene, CDR1 is SEHNR and CDR2 is FQNEAQ (reference sequence). In DNA, the CDR3 is TGTGCCAGCAGCTTAGCACGACAGGAAATCTCTGGAAACACCATATATTTT. Translated: CASSLARQEISGNTIYF.

The chain recombines TRBV6-1 with TRBJ2-7; 14 bases are a match to TRBD2. CDR1 is MNHNS, CDR2 SASEGT, per germline. V was clipped by 4 bases and J by 6 bases; unmatched bases: 8. The CDR3 has 16 residues. The CDR3: CASSVWGLAGESEQYF. For the CDR3, the DNA is TGTGCCAGCAGTGTGTGGGGACTAGCGGGAGAAAGCGAGCAGTACTTC.

The chain combines TRBV19 with TRBJ1-1, with 7 bases identical to TRBD1. J lost 12 bases, V lost 8 bases, and 36 bases had no gene match. The CDR3 extends over 20 amino acids. The germline CDR1 and CDR2 sequences are LNHDA and SQIVND (reference sequence). The CDR3 nucleotides are TGTGCCAGTCGCCACGTCAGTAATTGGTGGAACGGGGACAGTCCTGCCGGGACTTTCTTT. Translating gives CASRHVSNWWNGDSPAGTFF.

This chain links TRBV9 with TRBJ1-1; D is unclear. Trimming took off 3 bases at V and 0 bases at J, with 9 bases between the two ends. The CDR3 sequence is 14 residues long. The germline gives CDR1 SGDLS, CDR2 YYNGEE. CDR3 loop: CASSESTLNTEAFF. In DNA, the CDR3 is TGTGCCAGCAGCGAGTCAACTTTGAACACTGAAGCTTTCTTT.

This clone has just a few counts. This sequence joins TRBV10-3 and TRBJ1-1, with TRBD1 identical over 8 bases. CDR3 length: 15 amino acids. The J segment lost 5 bases and the V segment lost 3 bases, leaving 8 bases of the junction unmatched. Per the germline V gene, CDR1 is ENHRY and CDR2 is SYGVKD. DNA for the CDR3: TGTGCCATCAGTGAACTTTCAGGGGGCGGAACTGAAGCTTTCTTT. This sequence encodes CAISELSGGGTEAFF.

The chain couples TRBV5-1 to TRBJ2-3, with 10 positions matching TRBD2. The trim removed 2 bases at V and 0 bases at J, leaving 6 bases unmatched. This CDR3 spans 17 amino acids. Germline V lookup: CDR1 SGHRS, CDR2 YFSETQ. The CDR3 sequence: CASSFDISGGSTDTQYF. As DNA, the CDR3 is TGCGCCAGCAGCTTCGATATTAGCGGGGGGAGCACAGATACGCAGTATTTT.

The V call is TRBV28, the J call TRBJ2-6; possibly TRBD1 for D (7 bases). CDR1 MDHEN and CDR2 SYDVKM come from the germline V gene. V lost 6 bases to trimming and J lost 3 bases, with 12 bases between them. The CDR3 length is 15 residues. The DNA for the CDR3 is TGTGCCAGCAGAGTCCAGGGGGGTGGGGCCAACGTCCTGACTTTC. Translation: CASRVQGGGANVLTF.

The V call is TRBV15, the J call TRBJ2-1, with 7 bases matching TRBD2. Germline CDR1 reads LNHNV; CDR2 reads YYDKDF (reference sequence). Unmatched junction bases numbered 3, after V lost 2 bases and J lost 2 bases. This CDR3 is 15 amino acids long. The CDR3 DNA reads as TGTGCCACCAGCAGACGGCGGGAGACCTACAATGAGCAGTTCTTC. Translated: CATSRRRETYNEQFF.

This sequence joins TRBV19 and TRBJ2-2; 9 bases map to TRBD2. The CDR3 loop spans 14 amino acids. J lost 4 bases, V lost 9 bases, and 6 bases had no gene match. Germline lookup yields CDR1 LNHDA and CDR2 SQIVND (reference sequence). Here the CDR3 DNA reads TGTGCCAGCGCCGGGACTAGCAGCACCGGGGAGCTGTTTTTT. It is translated as CASAGTSSTGELFF.

This rearrangement joins TRBV7-9 to TRBJ1-1; possible D gene TRBD1, 5 bases. CDR3 size: 15 residues. V lost 8 bases, J lost 0 bases, and 16 bases lay in between. In germline, CDR1 is SEHNR, CDR2 FQNEAQ (reference sequence). The CDR3 protein is CASHRGLNMNTEAFF. The CDR3 coding sequence is TGTGCCAGCCATAGGGGACTGAACATGAACACTGAAGCTTTCTTT.

The CDR3 sequence: CAFSGGASNQPQHF. CDR3 DNA: TGTGCCTTTTCAGGGGGTGCGAGCAATCAGCCCCAGCATTTT. The chain couples TRBV30 to TRBJ1-5, with 7 bases aligning to TRBD1. The V segment lost 7 bases and the J segment 1 base; nucleotides outside the gene matches: 7. The CDR3 sequence is 14 residues long. Germline loops: CDR1 GTSNPN, CDR2 SVGIG (reference sequence).

This clone appeared a few times. V gene TRBV15 combines with J gene TRBJ2-5; D is unclear. Looked up from germline, CDR1 is LNHNV and CDR2 is YYDKDF (reference sequence). V dropped 2 bases and J dropped 2 bases, with 3 bases sitting between them. This CDR3 is built from 12 residues. CDR3 sequence reads: CATSRFQETQYF. As DNA, the CDR3 is TGTGCCACCAGCAGATTTCAAGAGACCCAGTACTTC.

The V gene is TRBV5-1, the J gene TRBJ1-1; D perhaps matches TRBD1 (6 bases). In germline, CDR1 is SGHRS, CDR2 YFSETQ. The CDR3 has 15 amino acids. Deletions cut 4 bases from V and 1 base from J, with 14 bases between. The CDR3 region has the DNA TGCGCCAGCAGCCGCACGACGACAGGGAACACTGAAGCTTTCTTT. It encodes CASSRTTTGNTEAFF.

This clone was observed a handful of times. This rearrangement joins TRBV7-9 to TRBJ2-7; TRBD2 is a possible D gene (6 bases). The CDR3 totals 16 residues. V was cut by 6 bases and J by 2 bases, with 20 bases left in between. Germline V gene data show CDR1 as SEHNR and CDR2 as FQNEAQ (reference sequence). For the CDR3, the DNA is TGTGCCAGCAGTCCCGGAGGGTATAACAGAGCCTACGAGCAGTACTTC. Its protein is CASSPGGYNRAYEQYF. The entire variable domain, with the rest obtained from reference TRBV7-9 and TRBJ2-7, is as follows: DTGVSQNPRHKITKRGQNVTFRCDPISEHNRLYWYRQTLGQGPEFLTYFQNEAQLEKSRLLSDRFSAERPKGSFSTLEIQRTEQGDSAMYLCASSPGGYNRAYEQYFGPGTRLTVT.

The rearrangement links TRBV7-8 to TRBJ2-2, with D possibly being TRBD1 (5 bases). The germline V and J ends were trimmed by 7 bases and 3 bases, with 12 bases remaining between them. The length of the CDR3 is 14 residues. Germline V gene sequence: CDR1 SGHVS, CDR2 FQNEAQ. The CDR3 loop is CASTQIRDTGELFF. The CDR3 region has the DNA TGTGCCAGCACCCAGATCAGGGACACCGGGGAGCTGTTTTTT.

This clone was recorded only once. J is TRBJ1-1 and V is TRBV10-3, with a possible D match to TRBD1 (6 bases). The CDR3 extends over 16 amino acids. Trimming stripped 7 bases from V and 0 bases from J, with 18 bases between. Germline CDR1 and CDR2: ENHRY and SYGVKD. The CDR3: CAIKVGANQMNTEAFF. Here the CDR3 DNA reads TGTGCCATCAAAGTGGGGGCGAATCAAATGAACACTGAAGCTTTCTTT.

This clone was seen a single time. Here the CDR3 DNA reads TGTGCCACCAGCAGACGGACAGGGAATAATTCACCCCTCCACTTT. Its translation is CATSRRTGNNSPLHF. This rearrangement joins TRBV15 to TRBJ1-6, with 8 bases matching TRBD1. Trimming cost V 2 bases and J 5 bases; bases outside gene matches: 2. The V gene's germline CDR1 is LNHNV and CDR2 YYDKDF (reference sequence). The CDR3 is 15 amino acids.

The rearrangement links TRBV30 to TRBJ1-2, with D possibly matching TRBD1 (5 bases). Trimming cost V 3 bases and J 7 bases, with 21 bases left between them. The CDR3 contains 15 residues. The germline V gene has CDR1 GTSNPN and CDR2 SVGIG (reference sequence). The DNA of the CDR3 is TGTGCCTGGAGAGCCCCTGCGAGAGGGGCGGGTGGCTACACCTTC. Protein sequence: CAWRAPARGAGGYTF.

The chain employs TRBV5-6 and TRBJ2-1, with a weak D call TRBD2 (5 bases). V shed 4 bases and J shed 11 bases, with 16 bases lying between them. Germline V gives CDR1 SGHDT, CDR2 YYEEEE. The CDR3 loop spans 13 amino acids. CDR3 protein: CASSPRREIKQFF. DNA of the CDR3: TGTGCCAGCAGCCCTAGACGGGAAATTAAGCAGTTCTTC.

V and J are TRBV10-2 and TRBJ2-7, with D perhaps matching TRBD2 (6 bases). V gave up 5 bases and J gave up 3 bases, with 20 bases separating them. Germline assignment: CDR1 WSHSY and CDR2 SAAADI. The CDR3 runs 16 residues. The CDR3 bases are TGCGCCAGCAGTCCTATAGTGGAGGGGTTTGGCTACGAGCAGTACTTC. As protein: CASSPIVEGFGYEQYF.

This sequence joins TRBV28 and TRBJ2-1; the D is unclear. The germline CDR1 and CDR2 sequences are MDHEN and SYDVKM. The CDR3 has 12 residues. The ends were cut back, 6 bases at V and 5 bases at J, with 8 bases in the middle. The CDR3 region has the DNA TGTGCCAGCAGCCAGTCCCACAATGAGCAGTTCTTC. Translation gives CASSQSHNEQFF.